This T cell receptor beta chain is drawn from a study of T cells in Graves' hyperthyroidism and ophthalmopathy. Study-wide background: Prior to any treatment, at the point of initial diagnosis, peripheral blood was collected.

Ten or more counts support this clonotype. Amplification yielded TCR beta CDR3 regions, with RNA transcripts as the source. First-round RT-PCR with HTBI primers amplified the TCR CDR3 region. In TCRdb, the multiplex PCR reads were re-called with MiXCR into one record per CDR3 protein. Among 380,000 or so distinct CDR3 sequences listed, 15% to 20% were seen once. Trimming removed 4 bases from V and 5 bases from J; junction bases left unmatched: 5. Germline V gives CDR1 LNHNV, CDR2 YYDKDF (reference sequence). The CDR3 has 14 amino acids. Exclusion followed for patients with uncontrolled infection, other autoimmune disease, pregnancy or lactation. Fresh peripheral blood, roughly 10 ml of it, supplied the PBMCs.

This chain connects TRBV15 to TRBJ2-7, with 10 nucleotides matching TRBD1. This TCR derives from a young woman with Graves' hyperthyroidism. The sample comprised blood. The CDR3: CATSTGQGSNEQYF. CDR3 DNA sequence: TGTGCCACCAGCACGGGACAGGGGTCCAACGAGCAGTACTTC. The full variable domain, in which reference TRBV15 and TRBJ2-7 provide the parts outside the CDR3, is DAMVIQNPRYQVTQFGKPVTLSCSQTLNHNVMYWYQQKSSQAPKLLFHYYDKDFNNEADTPDNFQSRRPNTSFCFLDIRSPGLGDTAMYLCATSTGQGSNEQYFGPGTRLTVT.